This T cell receptor beta chain originates from a study of T cell repertoires in cytomegalovirus infection. V lost 5 bases to trimming and J lost 2 bases, with 8 bases between them. The CDR3 loop spans 13 amino acids. The germline V gene encodes CDR1 SEHNR and CDR2 FQNEAQ (reference sequence). TCRdb re-derived calls from the reads in MiXCR, one entry per CDR3 protein. This sample yields roughly 760,000 distinct CDR3 sequences, of which 35% are seen a single time; 2.8% belongs to the top ten. This clonotype was seen a handful of times. Its cognate antigen is unknown. General observations from the study: In two of eight donors, the top clonotype was HLA-C-restricted CMV-specific.

The TCR sequence derives from a human donor in good health (CMV status not recorded). Some clones in this sample may be carry-over from other donors' samples. The sample consisted of PBMCs. This sequence joins TRBV7-9 and TRBJ2-3; D unclear. The DNA for the CDR3 is TGTGCCAGCAGCAAAGCCAACACAGATACGCAGTATTTT. Protein sequence: CASSKANTDTQYF.